This T cell receptor (beta chain) was recovered during a study of post-analysis software for immune sequencing data. Study-wide results and limits: In patients, 4 to 6 TRBV segments were more frequent than in controls, with TRBV5-6, TRBV5-1 and TRBV20-1 among them.

Of note for this clonotype: Its specificity is unknown.

Germline-derived CDR1 and CDR2 are SEHNR and FQNEAQ (reference sequence). With V trimmed by 5 bases and J by 0 bases, 9 bases remained unmatched. The CDR3 extends over 17 amino acids. Carried by the TCR beta cDNA libraries were unique molecular identifiers. In TCRdb, the PCR reads were re-called with MiXCR into one record per CDR3 protein. The table lists 380,000 or so distinct CDR3 sequences, 30% to 45% of them singletons. The rearrangement uses TRBV7-9 and TRBJ2-7; 11 bases line up with TRBD2. Sequencing was carried out using blood. This receptor was obtained from a girl under 18 with multiple sclerosis. The chain's CDR3 is CASSQLAGDPSSYEQYF. CDR3 in DNA: TGTGCCAGCAGCCAACTAGCGGGGGACCCGAGCTCCTACGAGCAGTACTTC.